This T cell receptor (beta chain) was found in a study of blood T cell repertoires in COVID-19 (TCRdb year 2020). Study-level background: Samples from collaborators originated in the United States, Italy and Spain and spanned both the acute and convalescent phases of COVID-19. The repertoires were released in a freely available public database meant as a resource for research on the immune response to SARS-CoV-2. The material from the prospective study consisted of cDNA or gDNA derived from T cells, B-cell-depleted T cells, or PBMCs. Samples came from the ongoing ImmuneRACE study (first 160 participants) plus 1,254 subjects from 6 global collaborators. Nearly every sample came with metadata listing a de-identified subject ID, COVID-19 status, age in years and sex. Subjects who had been exposed to COVID-19, were actively infected with it, or had recovered from it provided the deeply sampled blood TCRbeta repertoires that made up the dataset. Where available, HLA class I and class II types were obtained from metadata supplied by the sample provider rather than from assay-based typing. The study at large found these results: The amount of clinical and demographic metadata varied by source and participant and was provided uncurated.

In the prospective study, participants were about 18 to 90 years old, resided in fewer than 25 geographic areas of the United States, and were enrolled through a virtual design. To assign participants to cohorts, the prospective study relied on clinical history that participants themselves reported in a screening survey and a study questionnaire. Each participant in the prospective study had whole blood, serum and a nasopharyngeal or oropharyngeal swab collected by mobile phlebotomists. Over an approximately 2-month period, participants in the prospective study had the option of providing additional blood draws and questionnaires. Prospective study blood samples were shipped either frozen or at room temperature before DNA extraction. TCRbeta CDR3 regions were amplified from genomic DNA using the immunoSEQ Assay, a bias-controlled multiplex PCR. The original methods were these. Nucleated cell counts per sample were estimated from amplification of reference gene primers within the assay. To quantify the absolute abundance of each unique TCRbeta CDR3 rearrangement, sequence reads were collapsed and filtered. For each sample, productive Simpson clonality was calculated by taking the square root of Simpson's diversity index across productive rearrangements. TCRdb provides this immuneACCESS table in a form limited to in-frame rearrangements. Some clones are lacking; in checked studies, under half of them reflect an unresolved V gene, and why the rest are absent is not known. The V and J calls and clone size are taken from that table; D and trimming were inferred from the DNA. The sample records a few hundred thousand clones, around 85% of which are singletons. 4% to 5% of the sample is in the top ten clones.

Taken from the germline V gene (reference sequence), the CDR1 and CDR2 loops are PRHDT and FYEKMQ. Trimming leaves V shorter by 5 bases and J shorter by 4 bases, with the junction holding 11 bases beyond the gene matches. From cysteine to phenylalanine, the CDR3 is 15 amino acids long. Just CDR3 DNA is preserved here, 45 bases in frame from base 1. The sample holds one count of this clone. Its antigen is not yet known. Base-call qualities are not available, and no considerably larger clone is one nucleotide away. The material sequenced was PBMCs or T cells enriched from blood (not recorded which). The chain is encoded by TRBV13 joined to TRBJ2-7; 7 bases in the middle match TRBD1. The receptor's source is a woman aged 40 to 55 with acute COVID-19. The DNA is TGTGCCAGCAGCAACCGAGACAGGGCGGATTACGAGCAGTACTTC. This encodes CASSNRDRADYEQYF.